These T cell receptor beta chains were read from a single sample in a study of T cell repertoires in aging, cancer and after chemotherapy. TCRdb called the multiplex PCR reads again in MiXCR, with one record for every CDR3 protein. There are hundreds of distinct CDR3 sequences in the sample; roughly a quarter occur only once, and under 45% lies in the top ten. The sequencing input was blood. All receptors come from a human donor with a blood cancer. The conserved cysteine and the conserved F or W are not part of the CDR3 here. Some rows mark clone size as missing; the rest say once, few, many or name a class of expanded clone.

- TRBJ1-1 TRBV12-3/TRBV12-4 ASSLGDSYLRAEAF
medium-sized TRBJ2-1 TRBV12-3/TRBV12-4 ASSLPGQAGLAGYNEQF
large TRBJ1-1 TRBV27 ASRAAEWNTEAF
medium-sized TRBJ2-7 TRBV15 ATRLGGDPYEQY
- TRBJ1-1 TRBV27 VSRAAEWNTEAF
- TRBJ2-3 TRBV27 ASSLRDRAGDTQY
large TRBJ2-1 TRBV6-2/TRBV6-3 ASNDRGLNYNEQF
medium-sized TRBJ2-2 TRBV20-1 SARDIDITGELF
hyperexpanded TRBJ2-5 TRBV6-5 ASSYSETQY
medium-sized TRBJ1-1 TRBV7-9 ASSSRVTEAF
- TRBJ2-6 TRBV2 ASSESWGQGNSGANVLT
- TRBJ2-7 TRBV11-2 ASSAGDGQYPGY
few TRBJ2-5 TRBV5-1 ASSLEPGSQETQY
few TRBJ2-7 TRBV20-1 SARNLGSGISYEQY
medium-sized TRBJ1-5 TRBV19 ASSFPVGAGLPQH
medium-sized TRBJ2-6 TRBV10-3 AISESVGTGANVLT